These 30 T cell receptor beta chains share one sample of origin, sequenced in a study of cytomegalovirus exposure and HLA in healthy donors. Produced via immunoSEQ multiplex PCR; TCRdb's table is partial and in-frame only. The table records under 250,000 clones, around 80% of them present only once. The sequenced material came from PBMCs. These TCRs come from a woman aged 30 to 39 in good health and CMV-seronegative.

The V gene is TRBV19, the J gene TRBJ2-7, with a tentative D call TRBD2 (6 bases). CDR1 is LNHDA, CDR2 SQIVND, per germline (reference sequence). Trimming cost V 3 bases and J 7 bases, with 13 bases left between them. The CDR3 contains 13 residues. This CDR3 is CASSITGGGEQYF. DNA for the CDR3: TGTGCCAGTAGTATTACAGGTGGGGGGGAGCAGTACTTC.

The chain carries TRBV5-1 and TRBJ2-7, with TRBD1 matching 11 bases. CDR1 is SGHRS and CDR2 is YFSETQ in the germline V gene. The CDR3 loop spans 14 amino acids. Germline trimming cut 4 bases from V and 0 bases from J; bases unmatched to any gene: 0. This CDR3 reads CASSGTGGSYEQYF. In DNA, the CDR3 is TGCGCCAGCAGCGGGACAGGGGGCTCCTACGAGCAGTACTTC.

J is TRBJ1-5 and V is TRBV30, with TRBD1 matching over 8 bases. Germline V gene data show CDR1 as GTSNPN and CDR2 as SVGIG (reference sequence). After removal of 4 bases from V and 7 bases from J, the junction contained 12 bases not matched to a gene. This CDR3 has 15 residues. CDR3 sequence: CAWNTGGNSGQPQHF. CDR3 sequence (DNA): TGTGCCTGGAATACAGGGGGAAACTCGGGGCAGCCCCAGCATTTT.

The gene calls are TRBV5-1 and TRBJ1-5; D might be TRBD1 (5 bases). Germline CDR1 reads SGHRS; CDR2 reads YFSETQ. The CDR3 runs to 16 residues. The V end was cut by 0 bases, the J end by 2 bases, with 12 bases between. The DNA of the CDR3 is TGCGCCAGCAGCTTGGAAGGCAGGGCTGGCAATCAGCCCCAGCATTTT. This translates into CASSLEGRAGNQPQHF.

This chain uses TRBV28 with TRBJ1-2; 11 bases are shared with TRBD1. V lost 5 bases, J lost 4 bases, and 18 bases stayed unmatched. The CDR3 runs to 19 residues. CDR1 MDHEN and CDR2 SYDVKM come from the germline V gene. This CDR3 reads CASSIYPDGQGARGYGYTF. As DNA, the CDR3 is TGTGCCAGCAGTATATATCCTGACGGACAGGGGGCGAGGGGCTATGGCTACACCTTC.

The chain employs TRBV28 and TRBJ1-5; 7 bases align to TRBD1. The length of the CDR3 is 16 residues. Germline V gene sequence: CDR1 MDHEN, CDR2 SYDVKM. V trimming: 4 bases; J trimming: 3 bases; junction bases outside the gene matches: 9. CDR3 sequence (DNA): TGTGCCAGCAGTTCCCCCACGGACAGGCCCAATCAGCCCCAGCATTTT. This translates into CASSSPTDRPNQPQHF.

The V gene is TRBV14, the J gene TRBJ2-3; 7 nucleotides agree with TRBD1. This CDR3 region has 16 residues. With 4 bases clipped from V and 2 bases from J, the junction kept 9 bases outside the gene matches. CDR1 SGHDN and CDR2 FVKESK come from the germline V gene. CDR3: CASSRSRDSFTDTQYF. The CDR3 region has the DNA TGTGCCAGCAGCCGGAGCCGGGACAGCTTCACAGATACGCAGTATTTT.

The chain is built from TRBV30 and TRBJ1-4; D gene ambiguous. The CDR3 length is 12 residues. Germline lookup yields CDR1 GTSNPN and CDR2 SVGIG (reference sequence). V dropped 4 bases and J dropped 7 bases, with 10 bases sitting between them. CDR3 coding DNA: TGTGCCTGGATGGGCCGAGTTGAAAAACTGTTTTTT. It yields the protein CAWMGRVEKLFF. Complete variable domain (other parts from reference TRBV30 and TRBJ1-4): SQTIHQWPATLVQPVGSPLSLECTVEGTSNPNLYWYRQAAGRGLQLLFYSVGIGQISSEVPQNLSASRPQDRQFILSSKKLLLSDSGFYLCAWMGRVEKLFFGSGTQLSVL.

This sequence joins TRBV6-1 and TRBJ2-3; 7 bases line up with TRBD2. The CDR3 sequence is 15 residues long. The V and J ends lost 4 bases and 2 bases, in that order; junction bases with no gene match: 6. Germline-derived CDR1 and CDR2 are MNHNS and SASEGT. The CDR3 DNA reads TGTGCCAGCAGTGTAACTAGCGCCAACACAGATACGCAGTATTTT. It encodes CASSVTSANTDTQYF.

The rearrangement links TRBV19 to TRBJ1-5, with TRBD1 matching over 9 bases. The length of the CDR3 is 15 residues. Germline trimming cut 7 bases from V and 1 base from J; bases unmatched to any gene: 5. The germline CDR1 and CDR2 sequences are LNHDA and SQIVND (reference sequence). CDR3 nucleotides: TGTGCCAGTAATGACAGGGGGATGAGCAATCAGCCCCAGCATTTT. Encoded protein: CASNDRGMSNQPQHF.

This clone came up once. V is TRBV27 and J is TRBJ2-1, with D tentatively TRBD2 (6 bases). From germline, CDR1 is MNHEY and CDR2 SMNVEV (reference sequence). V was clipped by 0 bases and J by 5 bases, with 23 bases between them. The CDR3 consists of 19 residues. The CDR3 sequence: CASSLSPSGELAPNNEQFF. For the CDR3, the DNA is TGTGCCAGCAGTTTATCACCCTCGGGCGAGCTAGCGCCTAACAATGAGCAGTTCTTC.

V gene TRBV5-1 combines with J gene TRBJ1-2; a weak D match, TRBD1 (6 bases). Germline CDR1 reads SGHRS; CDR2 reads YFSETQ. The CDR3 consists of 14 residues. Trimming shortened V by 0 bases and J by 3 bases, and 9 bases separated the two germline ends. CDR3 in DNA: TGCGCCAGCAGCTTGGACAGGGTTGACTATGGCTACACCTTC. Translating gives CASSLDRVDYGYTF.

CDR3 region: CASSSQGQNTEAFF. For the CDR3, the DNA is TGTGCCAGCAGCTCACAGGGGCAGAACACTGAAGCTTTCTTT. The chain links TRBV9 to TRBJ1-1, with 7 bases fitting TRBD1. The germline V gene encodes CDR1 SGDLS and CDR2 YYNGEE. This CDR3 region has 14 residues. Trimming took 4 bases from V and 1 from J; bases not matched to a gene: 4.

The rearrangement joins TRBV5-1 to TRBJ1-1, with D possibly being TRBD1 (5 bases). CDR1 SGHRS and CDR2 YFSETQ come from the germline V gene. V was clipped by 4 bases and J by 2 bases, with 15 bases between them. CDR3 length: 15 amino acids. The CDR3 region has the DNA TGCGCCAGCAGCCTCCAGGAGGGGTTAAACACTGAAGCTTTCTTT. This encodes CASSLQEGLNTEAFF.

This clone has only a few counts. The genes are TRBV6-6 and TRBJ1-1; weak D call: TRBD1 (5 bases). Trimming pared 6 bases from V and 4 bases from J, leaving 18 bases between. The CDR3 sequence is 15 residues long. The germline gives CDR1 MNHNY, CDR2 SVGAGI (reference sequence). For the CDR3, the DNA is TGTGCCAGCAGCGAGCGGGGCTTGGTGAGCACTGAAGCTTTCTTT. Its protein product is CASSERGLVSTEAFF.

V gene TRBV28 combines with J gene TRBJ1-2; 7 positions match TRBD1. Germline CDR1 is MDHEN and CDR2 is SYDVKM. After removal of 3 bases from V and 4 bases from J, the junction contained 8 bases not matched to a gene. CDR3 length: 15 residues. This chain's CDR3 is CASSLSEGALYGYTF. DNA for the CDR3: TGTGCCAGCAGTTTGTCGGAGGGGGCACTCTATGGCTACACCTTC.

The chain couples TRBV14 to TRBJ2-7; D gene unclear. CDR3 size: 15 residues. Germline assignment: CDR1 SGHDN and CDR2 FVKESK. Trimming took off 0 bases at V and 6 bases at J, with 15 bases between the two ends. The CDR3 loop reads CASSQDQIPSREQYF. For the CDR3, the DNA is TGTGCCAGCAGCCAAGACCAGATCCCTTCCCGCGAGCAGTACTTC. Complete variable domain (other parts from reference TRBV14 and TRBJ2-7): EAGVTQFPSHSVIEKGQTVTLRCDPISGHDNLYWYRRVMGKEIKFLLHFVKESKQDESGMPNNRFLAERTGGTYSTLKVQPAELEDSGVYFCASSQDQIPSREQYFGPGTRLTVT.

The chain joins TRBV2 to TRBJ2-3; D remains unclear. Trimming stripped 7 bases from V and 0 bases from J, with 14 bases between. Germline V gives CDR1 SNHLY, CDR2 FYNNEI. CDR3 length: 15 residues. As DNA, the CDR3 is TGTGCCAGCAATCCACTTGGGCGCAGCACAGATACGCAGTATTTT. Translated, it gives CASNPLGRSTDTQYF.

The chain employs TRBV5-1 and TRBJ1-3; a weak D match, TRBD1 (6 bases). There are 15 residues in the CDR3. CDR1 is SGHRS and CDR2 is YFSETQ in the germline V gene. Deletions cut 1 base from V and 2 bases from J, with 10 bases between. The CDR3 sequence is CASSLQGTPGNTIYF. The CDR3 DNA reads TGCGCCAGCAGCTTGCAGGGGACCCCTGGAAACACCATATATTTT.

The rearrangement joins TRBV6-1 to TRBJ1-4, with D tentatively TRBD1 (6 bases). Germline V gene data show CDR1 as MNHNS and CDR2 as SASEGT. With 10 bases removed from V and 8 bases from J, the gap between germline ends came to 20 bases. The CDR3 is made up of 14 amino acids. This chain's CDR3 is CATELTGLREKLFF. CDR3 in DNA: TGTGCCACCGAGCTAACAGGGTTGAGGGAAAAACTGTTTTTT.

In its sample, this clone was seen once. The J gene is TRBJ1-1, the V gene TRBV7-9; 9 bases line up with TRBD1. The germline V gene encodes CDR1 SEHNR and CDR2 FQNEAQ (reference sequence). The CDR3 is 14 residues long. J gave up 5 bases and V 7 bases, and 8 bases lay outside the gene matches. The CDR3 nucleotides read TGTGCCAGCACCCTGCAGGGACAGGGTACTGAAGCTTTCTTT. It specifies CASTLQGQGTEAFF.

The V call is TRBV2, the J call TRBJ1-6; maybe TRBD1 (5 bases). This CDR3 contains 14 residues. V lost 5 bases and J lost 6, with 11 bases in between. Germline lookup yields CDR1 SNHLY and CDR2 FYNNEI. The CDR3 is CASSTDSFNSPLHF. The DNA of the CDR3 is TGTGCCAGCAGTACCGACAGTTTTAATTCACCCCTCCACTTT.

The rearrangement links TRBV10-1 to TRBJ2-7, with D possibly matching TRBD2 (5 bases). This CDR3 is 14 amino acids long. V lost 6 bases and J 1 base, leaving 13 bases between the germline ends. CDR1 is WNHNN and CDR2 is SYGVQD in the germline V gene (reference sequence). The CDR3 DNA reads TGCGCCAGCAGCCCTGAGAGGGTATCCTACGAGCAGTACTTC. Its protein is CASSPERVSYEQYF.

The chain links TRBV5-6 to TRBJ1-2; 10 bases are shared with TRBD1. Per germline, CDR1 SGHDT and CDR2 YYEEEE. This CDR3 contains 14 residues. The V and J ends lost 0 bases and 4 bases, in that order; junction bases with no gene match: 0. Written as DNA, the CDR3 is TGTGCCAGCAGCTTGGGACAGGGGGCCTATGGCTACACCTTC. Translating it yields CASSLGQGAYGYTF.

The gene calls are TRBV19 and TRBJ2-5, with D perhaps matching TRBD1 (6 bases). The CDR3 totals 15 residues. CDR1 and CDR2 (germline): LNHDA, SQIVND (reference sequence). V gave up 5 bases and J gave up 1 base, with 14 bases separating them. The CDR3 bases are TGTGCCAGTAGTTCCTACAGGGAACGCCAAGAGACCCAGTACTTC. This translates into CASSSYRERQETQYF. Variable domain in full (rest from reference TRBV19 and TRBJ2-5): DGGITQSPKYLFRKEGQNVTLSCEQNLNHDAMYWYRQDPGQGLRLIYYSQIVNDFQKGDIAEGYSVSREKKESFPLTVTSAQKNPTAFYLCASSSYRERQETQYFGPGTRLLVL.

V gene TRBV4-2 combines with J gene TRBJ2-7; 8 positions match TRBD2. This CDR3 has 16 amino acids. CDR1 and CDR2 from the germline V gene are LGHNA and YNFKEQ. Trimming took 0 bases from V and 0 from J; bases not matched to a gene: 4. The CDR3 nucleotides read TGTGCCAGCAGCCAAGAGGGGACTAGTGGCTCCTACGAGCAGTACTTC. Amino acid sequence: CASSQEGTSGSYEQYF.

This rearrangement joins TRBV30 to TRBJ2-2; tentative D call: TRBD1 (6 bases). Germline CDR1 is GTSNPN and CDR2 is SVGIG (reference sequence). This CDR3 is built from 14 residues. The germline V and J ends were trimmed by 0 bases and 5 bases, with 10 bases remaining between them. CDR3: CAWSVQGPTGELFF. The CDR3 region has the DNA TGTGCCTGGAGTGTACAGGGTCCAACCGGGGAGCTGTTTTTT.

The chain couples TRBV25-1 to TRBJ1-2; D perhaps matches TRBD1 (5 bases). Trimming left V 5 bases short and J 4 bases short, with 11 bases between. This CDR3 has 13 residues. CDR1 is MGHDK, CDR2 SYGVNS, per germline. The chain's CDR3 is CASSLGEGYGYTF. Here the CDR3 DNA reads TGTGCCAGCAGTCTAGGGGAGGGCTATGGCTACACCTTC.

The chain employs TRBV5-1 and TRBJ2-3; 7 nucleotides agree with TRBD1. The CDR3 sequence is 16 residues long. V lost 4 bases and J lost 3; bases outside the gene matches: 11. Germline CDR1 reads SGHRS; CDR2 reads YFSETQ. CDR3 residues: CASSPQGSEGTDTQYF. DNA for the CDR3: TGCGCCAGCAGCCCACAGGGGTCCGAGGGGACAGATACGCAGTATTTT.

The rearrangement joins TRBV7-3 to TRBJ2-7, with a possible D match to TRBD1 (6 bases). The CDR3 has 13 amino acids. Germline-derived CDR1 and CDR2 are SGHTA and FQGTGA. Trimming removed 4 bases at V and 5 bases at J, with 12 bases between. The DNA for the CDR3 is TGTGCCAGCAGCTCAGGGGCATTCAACGAGCAGTACTTC. Protein sequence: CASSSGAFNEQYF.